The 12 T cell receptor beta chains presented below share a single source sample, sequenced in a study of blood T cell repertoires in COVID-19. Clones were sequenced by immunoSEQ multiplex PCR, and TCRdb holds only the in-frame ones, with some missing. In the table there are about 260,000 clones, about nine tenths of which are singletons. The sequenced material came from peripheral blood. The receptors come from a person aged 18 to 30 with COVID-19, enrolled during active disease.

The chain couples TRBV2 to TRBJ2-1; D remains ambiguous. This CDR3 spans 14 amino acids. Trimming cost V 1 base and J 2 bases, with 6 bases left between them. In germline, CDR1 is SNHLY, CDR2 FYNNEI. The CDR3 is CASSEEQAYNEQFF. In DNA form, the CDR3 reads TGTGCCAGCAGTGAAGAGCAGGCCTACAATGAGCAGTTCTTC.

Remarks on this clone: The identical CDR3 is also encoded by other nucleotide sequences in the sample. The rearrangement joins TRBV9 to TRBJ1-1; D unresolved. Germline-derived CDR1 and CDR2 are SGDLS and YYNGEE. CDR3 length equals 13 residues. Trimming took off 3 bases at V and 1 base at J, with 7 bases between the two ends. The CDR3 region is CASSETGNTEAFF. The CDR3 DNA reads as TGTGCCAGCAGCGAGACGGGGAACACTGAAGCTTTCTTT.

The V and J genes are TRBV28 and TRBJ2-1, with TRBD2 matching 10 bases. The V segment lost 8 bases and the J segment 5 bases; nucleotides outside the gene matches: 6. Germline values: CDR1 MDHEN, CDR2 SYDVKM. The CDR3 has 14 amino acids. The CDR3 loop is CASATSGSHNEQFF. CDR3 nucleotide sequence: TGTGCCAGCGCGACTAGCGGGTCCCACAATGAGCAGTTCTTC.

The chain recombines TRBV3-1 (or the pseudogene TRBV3-2) with TRBJ2-3, with 10 bases that match TRBD1. V was clipped by 4 bases and J by 6 bases; unmatched bases: 7. The germline CDR1 and CDR2 sequences are LGHDT and YNNKEL (reference sequence). The CDR3 sequence is 15 residues long. CDR3 region: CASSPGQGVTDTQYF. CDR3 in DNA: TGTGCCAGCAGCCCCGGACAGGGGGTGACGGATACGCAGTATTTT.

This chain uses TRBV4-1 with TRBJ2-3; 11 bases are a match to TRBD2. The CDR3 consists of 17 residues. The germline V gene has CDR1 MGHRA and CDR2 YSYEKL. Trimming took 0 bases from V and 0 from J; bases not matched to a gene: 2. The CDR3 DNA sequence: TGCGCCAGCAGCCAAGAAGGGACTAGCGGAAGCACAGATACGCAGTATTTT. It codes for CASSQEGTSGSTDTQYF.

As DNA, the CDR3 is TGTGCCAGCAGTATCGGGACTACAACATACAATGAGCAGTTCTTC. Its translation: CASSIGTTTYNEQFF. The V gene is TRBV6-2 or TRBV6-3, the J gene TRBJ2-1, with TRBD2 identical over 7 bases. Germline CDR1 reads MNHEY; CDR2 reads SVGEGT. This CDR3 comprises 15 residues. With 5 bases clipped from V and 4 bases from J, the junction kept 8 bases outside the gene matches.

The chain couples TRBV28 to TRBJ1-1; the D gene is possibly TRBD1 (5 bases). Deletions cut 5 bases from V and 2 bases from J, with 15 bases between. From germline, CDR1 is MDHEN and CDR2 SYDVKM. The CDR3 loop spans 15 amino acids. The CDR3 spells CASSPLGGVNTEAFF. CDR3 bases: TGTGCCAGCAGTCCCCTTGGGGGGGTTAACACTGAAGCTTTCTTT.

The chain combines TRBV5-4 with TRBJ2-5; 13 bases agree with TRBD2. The J segment lost 8 bases and the V segment lost 1 base, leaving 2 bases of the junction unmatched. CDR1 is SGHNT and CDR2 is YYREEE in the germline V gene (reference sequence). This CDR3 spans 14 amino acids. The CDR3 sequence: CASSLTGLAGTQYF. Written as DNA, the CDR3 is TGTGCCAGCAGCTTGACGGGACTAGCGGGAACCCAGTACTTC. The full variable domain, its missing parts supplied by reference TRBV5-4 and TRBJ2-5, is ETGVTQSPTHLIKTRGQQVTLRCSSQSGHNTVSWYQQALGQGPQFIFQYYREEENGRGNFPPRFSGLQFPNYSSELNVNALELDDSALYLCASSLTGLAGTQYFGPGTRLLVL.

The CDR3 DNA is TGCGCCAGCAGCCATCCCCGGGAAGCCTCCGAGCAGTTCTTC. Translating gives CASSHPREASEQFF. This chain joins TRBV4-3 and TRBJ2-1; tentatively, D is TRBD2 (5 bases). Trimming took 3 bases from V and 10 from J, leaving 16 bases between them. CDR3 length: 14 residues. The V gene's germline CDR1 is LGHNA and CDR2 YSLEER.

In DNA, the CDR3 is TGTGCCAGCAGTCCGGGACAGGCTACCTACGAGCAGTACTTC. This translates into CASSPGQATYEQYF. The rearrangement joins TRBV2 to TRBJ2-7; 8 bases are a match to TRBD1. The CDR3 runs to 14 residues. The germline V gene has CDR1 SNHLY and CDR2 FYNNEI. The V segment lost 5 bases and the J segment 2 bases; nucleotides outside the gene matches: 5. Full variable domain (outside the CDR3, taken from reference TRBV2 and TRBJ2-7): EPEVTQTPSHQVTQMGQEVILRCVPISNHLYFYWYRQILGQKVEFLVSFYNNEISEKSEIFDDQFSVERPDGSNFTLKIRSTKLEDSAMYFCASSPGQATYEQYFGPGTRLTVT.

The V gene is TRBV28, the J gene TRBJ1-6, with 7 bases fitting TRBD1. Germline V gives CDR1 MDHEN, CDR2 SYDVKM. J was trimmed by 1 base and V by 10 bases; bases with no gene match: 16. The CDR3 runs to 18 residues. CDR3 residues: CATVTGPRKRSYNSPLHF. CDR3 DNA: TGTGCCACCGTGACAGGGCCCCGAAAAAGGTCCTATAATTCACCCCTCCACTTT.

J is TRBJ2-3 and V is TRBV30; D uncertain. This CDR3 spans 10 amino acids. CDR1 and CDR2 from the germline V gene are GTSNPN and SVGIG (reference sequence). V lost 2 bases and J lost 9, with 6 bases in between. This chain's CDR3 is CAWSSKTQYF. The CDR3 DNA follows: TGTGCCTGGAGTTCAAAAACGCAGTATTTT.